Following are 14 T cell receptor beta chains from one sample sequenced in a study of CD8+ T cells in alopecia areata. As for treatment: oral pan-JAK inhibitor, 5-10 mg twice daily. cDNA prepared by RNA extraction and subsequent reverse transcription served as the template for sequencing. Here immunoSEQ multiplex PCR was the method, and the copy in TCRdb shows in-frame clones only, minus some. Found here are 130,000 or so clones, approximately 86% of them singletons; the top ten hold 13%. Material: CD8+ T cells sorted from blood, obtained at week 4, from a patient treated with tofacitinib. These receptors came from a human donor with alopecia areata.

The CDR3 loop reads CASSLLAGGDNEQFF. CDR3 nucleotides: TGTGCCAGCAGCTTACTAGCGGGGGGAGACAATGAGCAGTTCTTC. The chain couples TRBV7-9 to TRBJ2-1, with 11 positions matching TRBD2. J gave up 5 bases and V 2 bases, and 2 bases lay outside the gene matches. The CDR3 sequence is 15 residues long. Looked up from germline, CDR1 is SEHNR and CDR2 is FQNEAQ (reference sequence).

The V and J genes are TRBV27 and TRBJ2-3, with D maybe TRBD2 (6 bases). The CDR3 spans 15 residues. Germline lookup yields CDR1 MNHEY and CDR2 SMNVEV (reference sequence). Trimming took off 4 bases at V and 4 bases at J, with 15 bases between the two ends. CDR3 coding DNA: TGTGCCAGCAGTTCGGGAGTCGATGGTGCAGATACGCAGTATTTT. Translation: CASSSGVDGADTQYF.

This clone is a singleton in its sample. The V call is TRBV9, the J call TRBJ2-1; 12 bases match TRBD2. V lost 3 bases and J lost 6; bases outside the gene matches: 4. Germline lookup yields CDR1 SGDLS and CDR2 YYNGEE. CDR3 length equals 15 residues. The CDR3 loop reads CASSETSGSGNEQFF. CDR3 in DNA: TGTGCCAGCAGCGAGACTAGCGGGAGTGGCAATGAGCAGTTCTTC.

The chain carries TRBV2 and TRBJ2-7, with D unresolved. V was pared by 10 bases and J by 0 bases, with 10 bases between. The germline gives CDR1 SNHLY, CDR2 FYNNEI. This CDR3 spans 12 amino acids. The CDR3 nucleotides are TGTGCCATTTTGCGGAGCTCCTACGAGCAGTACTTC. It encodes CAILRSSYEQYF.

The V call is TRBV7-8, the J call TRBJ2-3; unclear D gene. CDR3 length equals 14 residues. Germline V gives CDR1 SGHVS, CDR2 FQNEAQ. V lost 2 bases to trimming and J lost 0 bases, with 6 bases between them. CDR3 loop: CASSLYGSTDTQYF. CDR3 coding DNA: TGTGCCAGCAGCTTATACGGTAGCACAGATACGCAGTATTTT.

V usage is TRBV6-5 and J usage is TRBJ1-5, with a weak D call TRBD1 (5 bases). The CDR3 runs to 15 residues. Germline loops: CDR1 MNHEY, CDR2 SVGAGI. V lost 0 bases and J lost 6, with 12 bases in between. For the CDR3, the DNA is TGTGCCAGCAGTTACTCGATGGCGGGGGGTCAGCCCCAGCATTTT. Protein: CASSYSMAGGQPQHF.

This clone has just a few counts. The chain joins TRBV5-6 to TRBJ2-6; 9 bases match TRBD1. The length of the CDR3 is 15 residues. Losses at the gene ends were 5 bases for V and 4 bases for J; bases not matched to a gene: 4. CDR1 SGHDT and CDR2 YYEEEE come from the germline V gene. The CDR3 sequence: CASSIQGAGANVLTF. CDR3 nucleotides: TGTGCCAGCAGTATACAGGGGGCCGGGGCCAACGTCCTGACTTTC.

The chain carries TRBV29-1 and TRBJ2-7, with unresolved D. Trimming took off 4 bases at V and 2 bases at J, with 21 bases between the two ends. The CDR3 totals 16 residues. From germline, CDR1 is SQVTM and CDR2 ANQGSEA. The DNA of the CDR3 is TGCAGCGTTGTTTCGTCCGAGACAACTAACCCCTACGAGCAGTACTTC. It yields the protein CSVVSSETTNPYEQYF.

The CDR3 DNA sequence: TGTGCCAGCAGCTTAGATAGCGGAGGGCTTAGCACAGATACGCAGTATTTT. It encodes CASSLDSGGLSTDTQYF. The genes are TRBV11-2 and TRBJ2-3; the D gene is possibly TRBD2 (6 bases). The CDR3 spans 17 residues. V lost 0 bases and J lost 0, with 13 bases in between. Germline V gene lookup returns CDR1 SGHAT and CDR2 FQNNGV.

The genes are TRBV19 and TRBJ2-3, with D unresolved. The ends were cut back, 9 bases at V and 3 bases at J, with 13 bases in the middle. Germline CDR1 is LNHDA and CDR2 is SQIVND (reference sequence). This CDR3 has 13 residues. CDR3 coding DNA: TGTGCCAGCATCATGGATGGGACAGATACGCAGTATTTT. Translating gives CASIMDGTDTQYF.

This chain links TRBV4-1 with TRBJ2-3; D is possibly TRBD2 (6 bases). The length of the CDR3 is 15 residues. The germline CDR1 and CDR2 sequences are MGHRA and YSYEKL. V was clipped by 0 bases and J by 2 bases, with 9 bases between them. CDR3 protein: CASSQDRGYTDTQYF. The CDR3, as DNA: TGCGCCAGCAGCCAAGATCGGGGGTACACAGATACGCAGTATTTT.

V usage is TRBV19 and J usage is TRBJ2-7, with a weak D call TRBD1 (5 bases). The CDR3 contains 13 residues. Trimming removed 2 bases from V and 5 bases from J, with 10 bases in between. Germline values: CDR1 LNHDA, CDR2 SQIVND (reference sequence). Here the CDR3 reads CASSIKGLDEQYF. The DNA of the CDR3 is TGTGCCAGTAGTATAAAGGGGCTCGACGAGCAGTACTTC.

The sample holds one count of this clone. The chain couples TRBV5-1 to TRBJ2-7; TRBD2 might be the D (5 bases). Germline V lookup: CDR1 SGHRS, CDR2 YFSETQ. This CDR3 region has 14 residues. V lost 0 bases to trimming and J lost 3 bases, with 10 bases between them. The CDR3 loop is CASSLGTGIYEQYF. The DNA of the CDR3 is TGCGCCAGCAGCTTGGGGACGGGAATCTACGAGCAGTACTTC.

The J gene is TRBJ1-4, the V gene TRBV2, with TRBD1 identical over 7 bases. The CDR3 covers 15 residues. The germline V gene encodes CDR1 SNHLY and CDR2 FYNNEI. J was trimmed by 3 bases and V by 8 bases; bases with no gene match: 9. CDR3 protein: CASAYSGTANEKLFF. The CDR3 bases are TGTGCCAGCGCATATTCCGGGACAGCTAATGAAAAACTGTTTTTT.